Below, 13 T cell receptor beta chains from the same sample are listed, as sequenced in a study of T cells in Graves' hyperthyroidism and ophthalmopathy. Amplified TCR beta CDR3 regions derived from RNA transcripts. First-round RT-PCR of the TCR CDR3 relied on the HTBI primer set. Each CDR3 protein gets one entry after TCRdb re-called the multiplex PCR reads with MiXCR. The repertoire has about 600,000 distinct CDR3 sequences, roughly 15% of them found once; the top ten carry roughly 3.4%. Sequencing was done on a sample of blood. Receptor source: a woman in her forties with Graves' ophthalmopathy.

This clonotype has just a few counts. This rearrangement joins TRBV12-3 or TRBV12-4 to TRBJ2-5; D is tentatively TRBD1 or TRBD2 (5 bases each). CDR3 length equals 13 residues. Deletions cut 5 bases from V and 4 bases from J, with 11 bases between. The CDR3: CASSLGVRETQYF. The DNA of the CDR3 is TGTGCCAGCAGTCTGGGGGTCAGAGAGACCCAGTACTTC.

There are many counts of this clonotype. The chain combines TRBV5-1 with TRBJ2-7; 10 nucleotides agree with TRBD2. This CDR3 spans 15 amino acids. V trimming: 3 bases; J trimming: 4 bases; junction bases outside the gene matches: 7. Germline loops: CDR1 SGHRS, CDR2 YFSETQ. The chain's CDR3 is CASSYLAGDQYEQYF. CDR3 sequence (DNA): TGCGCCAGCAGCTACCTAGCGGGGGATCAGTACGAGCAGTACTTC.

The rearrangement links TRBV12-3 or TRBV12-4 to TRBJ2-3; tentative D call: TRBD2 (7 bases). V lost 5 bases and J lost 3, with 15 bases in between. The CDR3 covers 15 residues. CDR3 in DNA: TGTGCCAGCAGTCGAGGGGGGGCCGGGACAGATACGCAGTATTTT. Translating gives CASSRGGAGTDTQYF.

The chain recombines TRBV10-3 with TRBJ1-1; no clear D. Germline loops: CDR1 ENHRY, CDR2 SYGVKD. Trimming pared 7 bases from V and 1 base from J, leaving 10 bases between. The CDR3 length is 13 residues. This CDR3 is CAITAGENTEAFF. The CDR3, as DNA: TGTGCCATCACCGCAGGAGAGAACACTGAAGCTTTCTTT.

Points on this clonotype: A much larger clone is a single base away; this may be a read error. The gene calls are TRBV18 and TRBJ2-5, with TRBD2 as a possible D gene (7 bases). Germline lookup yields CDR1 KGHSH and CDR2 LQKENI. The CDR3 runs 15 residues. The CDR3 nucleotides are TGTGCCAGCCCACCATCCGCGGGGGCCCTGGAGACCCAGTACTTC. Translating it yields CASPPSAGALETQYF.

This clonotype was observed at least ten times. This chain uses TRBV3-1 with TRBJ1-6; D unresolved. The CDR3 spans 14 residues. Between the trimmed V and J ends, which lost 1 base and 9 bases, there was a span of 10 bases. Germline CDR1 reads LGHDT; CDR2 reads YNNKEL (reference sequence). CDR3 amino acids: CASSQGHTGSPLHF. CDR3 bases: TGTGCCAGCAGCCAAGGACATACTGGTTCACCCCTCCACTTT.

This clonotype is a singleton in its sample. The chain joins TRBV19 to TRBJ2-5; 10 bases map to TRBD1. Germline lookup yields CDR1 LNHDA and CDR2 SQIVND (reference sequence). Trimming at V came to 6 bases and at J to 6 bases, leaving 4 bases not matched to a gene. This CDR3 has 13 amino acids. The CDR3 loop is CASRRQGAQTQYF. CDR3 bases: TGTGCCAGTAGGAGACAGGGGGCACAGACCCAGTACTTC.

On this clonotype: Since a much larger clone is just one base distant, this may be a read error. This chain uses TRBV2 with TRBJ2-2; D unresolved. V was pared by 7 bases and J by 4 bases, with 4 bases between. Germline-derived CDR1 and CDR2 are SNHLY and FYNNEI. There are 11 residues in the CDR3. CDR3: CASMSTGELFF. Written as DNA, the CDR3 is TGTGCCAGCATGAGCACCGGGGAGCTGTTTTTT.

About this clonotype itself: It may be a read error: a sequence one base away is much more abundant. This chain links TRBV2 with TRBJ1-6; D is possibly TRBD1 (5 bases). From germline, CDR1 is SNHLY and CDR2 FYNNEI. This CDR3 has 12 amino acids. The CDR3 region has the DNA TGTGCCAGCACAGGGTTTCGATCACCCCTCCGCTTT. Encoded protein: CASTGFRSPLRF.

V is TRBV6-2 or TRBV6-3 and J is TRBJ1-1; D is perhaps TRBD1 (6 bases). This CDR3 region has 17 residues. Trimming removed 5 bases from V and 0 bases from J, with 19 bases in between. The germline V gene has CDR1 MNHEY and CDR2 SVGEGT. As DNA, the CDR3 is TGTGCCAGCAGTCCCTGGGCCGGGGGCATTATGAACACTGAAGCTTTCTTT. It yields the protein CASSPWAGGIMNTEAFF.

This clonotype was picked up many times. V gene TRBV2 combines with J gene TRBJ2-7; D could derive from TRBD1 or TRBD2 (5 bases each). V lost 8 bases, J lost 0 bases, and 20 bases lay in between. The CDR3 covers 16 residues. Germline values: CDR1 SNHLY, CDR2 FYNNEI. CDR3 DNA sequence: TGTGCCAGCTTCGGCAGGGACCGGGGAAGCTCCTACGAGCAGTACTTC. This sequence encodes CASFGRDRGSSYEQYF. Supplemented by reference TRBV2 and TRBJ2-7, the full variable domain reads EPEVTQTPSHQVTQMGQEVILRCVPISNHLYFYWYRQILGQKVEFLVSFYNNEISEKSEIFDDQFSVERPDGSNFTLKIRSTKLEDSAMYFCASFGRDRGSSYEQYFGPGTRLTVT.

This clonotype occurred many times. CDR3 sequence (DNA): TGTGCCAGCAGCTCACAGCGGGAGCTGTTCCAAGAGACCCAGTACTTC. Amino acid sequence: CASSSQRELFQETQYF. The rearrangement uses TRBV13 and TRBJ2-5; 8 bases fit TRBD2. The germline gives CDR1 PRHDT, CDR2 FYEKMQ (reference sequence). The length of the CDR3 is 16 residues. V gave up 4 bases and J gave up 1 base; unmatched junction bases: 8.

In its sample, this clonotype was seen many times. The chain is built from TRBV18 and TRBJ1-2, with D possibly being TRBD1 (6 bases). Germline values: CDR1 KGHSH, CDR2 LQKENI. CDR3 length: 14 amino acids. Trimming cost V 2 bases and J 5 bases, with 12 bases left between them. CDR3 amino acids: CASSPERTAYGYTF. The CDR3 bases are TGTGCCAGCTCACCAGAAAGGACAGCGTATGGCTACACCTTC.